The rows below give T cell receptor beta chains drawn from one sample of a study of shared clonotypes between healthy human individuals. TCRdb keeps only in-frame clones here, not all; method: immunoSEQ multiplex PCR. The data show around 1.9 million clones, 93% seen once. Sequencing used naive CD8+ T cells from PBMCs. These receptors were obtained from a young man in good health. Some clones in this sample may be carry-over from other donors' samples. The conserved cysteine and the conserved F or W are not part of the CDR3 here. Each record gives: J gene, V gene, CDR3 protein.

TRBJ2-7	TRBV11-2	ASSLVSRGEQY
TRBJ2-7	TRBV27	ASSPPGSYEQY
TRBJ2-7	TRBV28	ASHRDSPYEQY
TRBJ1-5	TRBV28	ASSLNWGGGNQPQH
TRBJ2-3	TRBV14	ASTPSGGSDTQY
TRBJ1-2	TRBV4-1	ASSPVPGDYGYT
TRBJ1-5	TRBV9	ASSVGAGAGQPQH
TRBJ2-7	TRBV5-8	ASSLGRGTGIEQY
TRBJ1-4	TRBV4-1	ASSPSRPHEKLF
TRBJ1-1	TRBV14	ASSQVWSEAF
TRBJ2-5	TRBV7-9	ASSPQGLAGAAQY
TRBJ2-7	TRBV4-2	ASSPGTSIYEQY
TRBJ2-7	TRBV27	ASSYGGAPTYEQY
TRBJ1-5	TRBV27	ASSSRGPNQPQH
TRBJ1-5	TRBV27	ASSLLGRLNQPQH
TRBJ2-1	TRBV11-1	ASSPQSWNEQF
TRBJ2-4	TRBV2	ASSEALVGDNQY
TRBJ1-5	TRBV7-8	ASGGDGISNQPQH
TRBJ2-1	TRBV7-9	ASSWTSGRDYNEQF
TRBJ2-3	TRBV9	ASSVARGLAGTDTQY
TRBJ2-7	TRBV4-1	ASSQAFPSTTYEQY
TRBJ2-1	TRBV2	ASSQRSPFNEQF
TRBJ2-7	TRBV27	ASSFGRGPGEQY
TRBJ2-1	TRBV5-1	ASSLRTGTVNNEQF
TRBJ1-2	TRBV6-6	ASSSPRTGDYGYT
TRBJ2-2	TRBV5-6	ASSFGSGELF
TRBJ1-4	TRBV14	ASSQHRGFNEKLF